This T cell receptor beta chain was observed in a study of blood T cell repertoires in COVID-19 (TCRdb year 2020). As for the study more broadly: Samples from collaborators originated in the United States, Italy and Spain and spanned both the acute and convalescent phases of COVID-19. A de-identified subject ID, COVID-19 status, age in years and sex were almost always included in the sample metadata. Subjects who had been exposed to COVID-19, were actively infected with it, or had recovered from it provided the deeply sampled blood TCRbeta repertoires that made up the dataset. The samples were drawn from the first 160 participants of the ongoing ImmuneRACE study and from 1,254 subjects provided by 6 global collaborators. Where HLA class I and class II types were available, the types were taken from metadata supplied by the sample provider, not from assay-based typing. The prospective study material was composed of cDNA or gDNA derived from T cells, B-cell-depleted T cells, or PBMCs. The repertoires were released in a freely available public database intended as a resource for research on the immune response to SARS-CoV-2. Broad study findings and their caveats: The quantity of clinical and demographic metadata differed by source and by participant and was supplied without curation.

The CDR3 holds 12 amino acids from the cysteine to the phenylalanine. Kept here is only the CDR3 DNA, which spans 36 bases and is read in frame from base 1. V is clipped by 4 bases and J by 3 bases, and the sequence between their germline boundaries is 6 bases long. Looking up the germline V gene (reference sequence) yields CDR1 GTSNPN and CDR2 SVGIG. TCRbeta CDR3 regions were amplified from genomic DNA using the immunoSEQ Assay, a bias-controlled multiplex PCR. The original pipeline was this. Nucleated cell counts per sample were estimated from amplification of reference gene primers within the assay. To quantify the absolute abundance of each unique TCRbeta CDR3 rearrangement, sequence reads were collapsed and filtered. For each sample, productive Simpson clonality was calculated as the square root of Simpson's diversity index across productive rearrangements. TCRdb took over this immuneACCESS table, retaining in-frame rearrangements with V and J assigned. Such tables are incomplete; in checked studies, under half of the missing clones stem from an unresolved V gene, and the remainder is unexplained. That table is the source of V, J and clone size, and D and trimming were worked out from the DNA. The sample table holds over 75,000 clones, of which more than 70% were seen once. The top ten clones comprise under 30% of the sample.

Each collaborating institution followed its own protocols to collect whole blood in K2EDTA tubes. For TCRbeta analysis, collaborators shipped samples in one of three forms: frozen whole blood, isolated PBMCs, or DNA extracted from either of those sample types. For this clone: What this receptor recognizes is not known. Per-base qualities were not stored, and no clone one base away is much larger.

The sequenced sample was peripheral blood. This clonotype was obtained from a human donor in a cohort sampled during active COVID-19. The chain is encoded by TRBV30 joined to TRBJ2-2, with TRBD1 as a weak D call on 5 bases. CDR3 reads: CAWTRDTGELFF. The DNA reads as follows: TGTGCCTGGACCAGGGACACCGGGGAGCTGTTTTTT.